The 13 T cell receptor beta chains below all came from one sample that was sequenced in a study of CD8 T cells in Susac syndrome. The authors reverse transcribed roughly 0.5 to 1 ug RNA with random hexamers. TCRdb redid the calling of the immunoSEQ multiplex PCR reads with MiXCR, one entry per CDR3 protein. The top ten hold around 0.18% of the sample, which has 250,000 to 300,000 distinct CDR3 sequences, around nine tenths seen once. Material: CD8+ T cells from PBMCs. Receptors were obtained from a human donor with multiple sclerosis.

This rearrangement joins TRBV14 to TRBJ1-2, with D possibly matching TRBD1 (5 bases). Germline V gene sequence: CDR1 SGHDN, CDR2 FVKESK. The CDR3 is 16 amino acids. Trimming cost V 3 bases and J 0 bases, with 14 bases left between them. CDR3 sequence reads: CASSHPGTGTNYGYTF. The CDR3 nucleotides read TGTGCCAGCAGCCACCCGGGGACGGGGACTAACTATGGCTACACCTTC.

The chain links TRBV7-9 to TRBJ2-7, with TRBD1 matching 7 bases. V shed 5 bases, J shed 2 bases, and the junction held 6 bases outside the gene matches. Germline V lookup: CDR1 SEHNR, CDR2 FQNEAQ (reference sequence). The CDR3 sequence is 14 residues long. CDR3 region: CASSPTGTAYEQYF. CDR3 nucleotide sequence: TGTGCCAGCAGCCCCACCGGGACAGCCTACGAGCAGTACTTC.

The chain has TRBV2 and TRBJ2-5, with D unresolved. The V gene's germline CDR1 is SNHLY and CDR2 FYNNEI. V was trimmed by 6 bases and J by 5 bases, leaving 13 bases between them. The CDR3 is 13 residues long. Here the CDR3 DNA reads TGTGCCAGCAGAGCAATCACGCCGGAGACCCAGTACTTC. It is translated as CASRAITPETQYF.

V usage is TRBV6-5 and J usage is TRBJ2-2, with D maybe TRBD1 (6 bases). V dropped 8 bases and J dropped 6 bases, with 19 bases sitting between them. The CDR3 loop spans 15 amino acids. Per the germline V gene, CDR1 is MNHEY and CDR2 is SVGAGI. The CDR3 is CASGPGTQGAGELFF. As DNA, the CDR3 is TGTGCCAGCGGACCCGGGACACAGGGCGCCGGGGAGCTGTTTTTT.

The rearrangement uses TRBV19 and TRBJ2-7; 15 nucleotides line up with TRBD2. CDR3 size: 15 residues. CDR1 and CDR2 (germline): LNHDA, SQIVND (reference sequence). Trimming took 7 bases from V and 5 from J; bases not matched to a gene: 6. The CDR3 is CASTVGLAGGNEQYF. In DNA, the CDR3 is TGTGCCAGTACCGTCGGACTAGCGGGAGGGAACGAGCAGTACTTC.

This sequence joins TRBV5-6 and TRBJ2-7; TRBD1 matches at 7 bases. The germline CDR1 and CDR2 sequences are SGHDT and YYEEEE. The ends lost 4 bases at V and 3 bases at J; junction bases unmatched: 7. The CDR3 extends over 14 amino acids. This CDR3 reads CASSLTGKGYEQYF. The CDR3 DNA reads TGTGCCAGCAGCCTGACAGGGAAAGGCTACGAGCAGTACTTC.

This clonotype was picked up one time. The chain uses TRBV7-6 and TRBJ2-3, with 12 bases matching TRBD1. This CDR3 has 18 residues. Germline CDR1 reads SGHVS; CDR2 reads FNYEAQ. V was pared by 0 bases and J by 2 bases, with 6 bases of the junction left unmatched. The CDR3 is CASSLAGDRGPDTDTQYF. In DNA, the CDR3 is TGTGCCAGCAGCTTAGCGGGGGACAGGGGGCCAGACACAGATACGCAGTATTTT. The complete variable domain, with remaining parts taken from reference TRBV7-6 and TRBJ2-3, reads GAGVSQSPRYKVTKRGQDVALRCDPISGHVSLYWYRQALGQGPEFLTYFNYEAQQDKSGLPNDRFSAERPEGSISTLTIQRTEQRDSAMYRCASSLAGDRGPDTDTQYFGPGTRLTVL.

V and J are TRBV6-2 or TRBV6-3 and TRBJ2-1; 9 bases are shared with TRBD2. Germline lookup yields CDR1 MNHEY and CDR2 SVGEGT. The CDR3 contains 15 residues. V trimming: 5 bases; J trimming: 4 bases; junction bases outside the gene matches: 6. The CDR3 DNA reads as TGTGCCAGCAGTCCCCGACTAGCGGCGTACAATGAGCAGTTCTTC. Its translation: CASSPRLAAYNEQFF.

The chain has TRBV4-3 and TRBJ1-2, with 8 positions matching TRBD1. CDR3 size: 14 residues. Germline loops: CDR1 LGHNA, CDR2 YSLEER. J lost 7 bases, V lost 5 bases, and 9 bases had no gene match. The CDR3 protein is CASSSRTGGSGYTF. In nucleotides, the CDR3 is TGCGCCAGCAGCAGCCGCACAGGGGGATCTGGCTACACCTTC.

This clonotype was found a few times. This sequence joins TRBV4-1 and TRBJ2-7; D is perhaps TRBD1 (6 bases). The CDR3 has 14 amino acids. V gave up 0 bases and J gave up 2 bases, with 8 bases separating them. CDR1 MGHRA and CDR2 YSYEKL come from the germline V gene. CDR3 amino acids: CASSQDSGAYEQYF. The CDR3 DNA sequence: TGCGCCAGCAGCCAAGACTCAGGGGCCTACGAGCAGTACTTC.

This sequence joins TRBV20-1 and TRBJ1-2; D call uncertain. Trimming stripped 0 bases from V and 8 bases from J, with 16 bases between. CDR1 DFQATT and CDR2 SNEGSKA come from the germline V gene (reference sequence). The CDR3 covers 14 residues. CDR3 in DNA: TGCAGTGCTAGAGATGAGACGGATCCTATGGGCTACACCTTC. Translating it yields CSARDETDPMGYTF.

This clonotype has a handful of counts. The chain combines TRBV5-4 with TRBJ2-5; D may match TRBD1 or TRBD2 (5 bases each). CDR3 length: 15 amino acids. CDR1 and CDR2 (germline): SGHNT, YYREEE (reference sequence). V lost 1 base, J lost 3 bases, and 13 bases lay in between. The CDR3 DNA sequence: TGTGCCAGCAGCTTGTTTGTTGGGACGGAAGAGACCCAGTACTTC. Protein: CASSLFVGTEETQYF.

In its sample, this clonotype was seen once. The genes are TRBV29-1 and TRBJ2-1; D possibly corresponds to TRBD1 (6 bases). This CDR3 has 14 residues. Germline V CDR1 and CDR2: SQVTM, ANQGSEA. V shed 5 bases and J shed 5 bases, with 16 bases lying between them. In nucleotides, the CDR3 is TGCAGCGTTCCCCCCGCGGACAGCAACAATGAGCAGTTCTTC. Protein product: CSVPPADSNNEQFF.